The 27 T cell receptor beta chains given below trace back to one sample, sequenced in a study of T cell repertoires in cytomegalovirus infection. These TCRs' antigens remain unknown. TCRdb reprocessed the reads with MiXCR, giving one entry per CDR3 protein. Of some 310,000 distinct CDR3 sequences listed, roughly 25% are singletons. Sequenced material: cultured PBMCs, taken from culture after CMV antigen stimulation. The receptor source for this set is a human donor in good health (CMV status not recorded). Some clones in this sample may be carry-over from other donors' samples.

This clonotype has at least ten counts. The chain is built from TRBV7-2 and TRBJ2-1; perhaps TRBD2 as D (5 bases). V lost 2 bases and J lost 7, with 12 bases in between. Germline-derived CDR1 and CDR2 are SGHTA and FQGNSA. The CDR3 contains 14 residues. CDR3 coding DNA: TGTGCCAGCAGCTTAACTAGTTCGGGTAATGAGCAGTTCTTC. This encodes CASSLTSSGNEQFF.

This clonotype showed up many times. This chain links TRBV5-4 with TRBJ2-2; a weak D match, TRBD1 (7 bases). Germline V gives CDR1 SGHNT, CDR2 YYREEE (reference sequence). The CDR3 spans 15 residues. V was clipped by 4 bases and J by 5 bases, with 15 bases between them. The CDR3, as DNA: TGTGCCAGCAGCGATCCAGGGGGGCCTACCGGGGAGCTGTTTTTT. Its protein product is CASSDPGGPTGELFF.

This clonotype was recorded a few times. As DNA, the CDR3 is TGTGCCAGCAGCCGACAGGGGCCCTATGGCTACACCTTC. This gives the protein CASSRQGPYGYTF. The J gene is TRBJ1-2, the V gene TRBV12-3 or TRBV12-4; 8 nucleotides match TRBD1. The CDR3 runs 13 residues. The junction had 4 bases not matched to a gene; V was cut back by 6 bases and J by 4 bases.

This clonotype has a count of ten or more. This chain uses TRBV7-2 with TRBJ1-5; TRBD1 agrees at 7 bases. CDR3 length: 14 residues. The V gene's germline CDR1 is SGHTA and CDR2 FQGNSA. J was trimmed by 5 bases and V by 2 bases; bases with no gene match: 3. The CDR3 bases are TGTGCCAGCAGCTTAAGACAGGGTGATCAGCCCCAGCATTTT. It is translated as CASSLRQGDQPQHF.

This clonotype has a handful of counts. The chain joins TRBV28 to TRBJ2-7, with 9 bases lining up with TRBD1. V lost 3 bases and J lost 6; bases outside the gene matches: 15. The germline gives CDR1 MDHEN, CDR2 SYDVKM. There are 17 residues in the CDR3. CDR3 coding DNA: TGTGCCAGCAGTTTGAACCAAGCCCGGGACAGGGTCGTCGAGCAGTACTTC. It yields the protein CASSLNQARDRVVEQYF.

This clonotype was observed at least ten times. The chain has TRBV6-6 and TRBJ2-1, with 8 bases fitting TRBD2. This CDR3 has 16 amino acids. Germline CDR1 MNHNY, CDR2 SVGAGI (reference sequence). The V and J ends lost 0 bases and 8 bases, in that order; junction bases with no gene match: 9. CDR3 nucleotide sequence: TGTGCCAGCAGTTACTCGACGGGAGGGCGATGGGATGAGCAGTTCTTC. Protein sequence: CASSYSTGGRWDEQFF.

The rearrangement uses TRBV10-3 and TRBJ1-6; D unresolved. This CDR3 is built from 12 residues. V gave up 10 bases and J gave up 5 bases, with 9 bases separating them. Germline CDR1 reads ENHRY; CDR2 reads SYGVKD. The CDR3 protein is CATGRDNSPLHF. The CDR3 nucleotides are TGTGCCACCGGACGGGATAATTCACCCCTCCACTTT.

The V and J genes are TRBV4-1 and TRBJ2-1, with D tentatively TRBD2 (6 bases). The CDR3 runs 16 residues. CDR1 and CDR2 (germline): MGHRA, YSYEKL. With 1 base removed from V and 7 bases from J, the gap between germline ends came to 17 bases. In DNA form, the CDR3 reads TGCGCCAGCAGCCAAGGAAACCAATTACTAGCAAATGAGCAGTTCTTC. This encodes CASSQGNQLLANEQFF.

The chain carries TRBV28 and TRBJ1-5, with 7 positions matching TRBD1. The CDR3 spans 16 residues. V shed 7 bases and J 3 bases; nucleotides not matched to a gene: 12. Germline lookup yields CDR1 MDHEN and CDR2 SYDVKM. The CDR3 reads CASTQPRDSLNQPQHF. The CDR3 DNA reads as TGTGCCAGCACCCAACCCCGGGACAGTCTCAATCAGCCCCAGCATTTT.

This clonotype has only a few counts. The V gene is TRBV6-1, the J gene TRBJ1-4, with 8 bases matching TRBD1. The CDR3 covers 13 residues. CDR1 is MNHNS and CDR2 is SASEGT in the germline V gene. V lost 0 bases to trimming and J lost 12 bases; unmatched junction nucleotides: 3. This CDR3 reads CASSEAMTGELFF. The CDR3 DNA is TGTGCCAGCAGTGAAGCGATGACAGGGGAACTGTTTTTT.

Many counts were recorded for this clonotype. The chain combines TRBV15 with TRBJ2-5, with 8 nucleotides matching TRBD1. After removal of 2 bases from V and 5 bases from J, the junction contained 4 bases not matched to a gene. Germline-derived CDR1 and CDR2 are LNHNV and YYDKDF (reference sequence). This CDR3 has 14 residues. The CDR3 region has the DNA TGTGCCACCAGCAGACAGGGGGCTGAGGAGACCCAGTACTTC. Translation: CATSRQGAEETQYF.

V gene TRBV11-3 combines with J gene TRBJ2-1; D might be TRBD1 (6 bases). CDR3 length: 20 residues. Germline CDR1 is SGHNT and CDR2 is YENEEA. Trimming stripped 4 bases from V and 0 bases from J, with 25 bases between. The CDR3 loop is CASSSWETGSRKSSYNEQFF. The CDR3 DNA sequence: TGTGCCAGCAGCTCCTGGGAGACAGGATCGAGAAAGAGCTCCTACAATGAGCAGTTCTTC.

The chain recombines TRBV12-3 or TRBV12-4 with TRBJ2-2; D perhaps matches TRBD1 (6 bases). The CDR3 is 14 residues long. V was pared by 2 bases and J by 7 bases, with 11 bases between. The CDR3: CASSLISGVGELFF. For the CDR3, the DNA is TGTGCCAGCAGTTTAATCTCAGGGGTCGGGGAGCTGTTTTTT.

The chain recombines TRBV6-5 with TRBJ1-1, with a weak D call TRBD1 (6 bases). There are 17 residues in the CDR3. V was cut by 8 bases and J by 1 base, with 23 bases left in between. CDR1 and CDR2 (germline): MNHEY, SVGAGI. This chain's CDR3 is CASGARRPMDRNTEAFF. CDR3 coding DNA: TGTGCCAGCGGGGCGAGACGACCCATGGACAGGAACACTGAAGCTTTCTTT.

This chain connects TRBV6-2 or TRBV6-3 to TRBJ2-7; D is unresolved. This CDR3 has 14 amino acids. V lost 4 bases, J lost 1 base, and 11 bases lay in between. CDR1 is MNHEY, CDR2 SVGEGT, per germline. The CDR3 here is CASSLNARSYEQYV. The CDR3 nucleotides are TGTGCCAGCAGTTTAAATGCCAGATCCTACGAGCAGTACGTC.

CDR3 DNA: TGTGCCAGCACCAAATCAGACTACGAGCAGTACTTC. This gives the protein CASTKSDYEQYF. The chain has TRBV7-4 and TRBJ2-7, with D uncertain. Trimming removed 7 bases at V and 3 bases at J, with 10 bases between. This CDR3 has 12 amino acids. Germline CDR1 is SGHVT and CDR2 is SQSDAQ.

The rearrangement joins TRBV10-3 to TRBJ2-3, with D unresolved. This CDR3 contains 12 residues. Deletions cut 6 bases from V and 0 bases from J, with 4 bases between. Germline assignment: CDR1 ENHRY and CDR2 SYGVKD. CDR3 in amino acids: CAIRSSTDTQYF. Written as DNA, the CDR3 is TGTGCCATCAGATCTAGCACAGATACGCAGTATTTT.

The chain couples TRBV19 to TRBJ2-2; 8 bases map to TRBD1. V lost 8 bases, J lost 0 bases, and 5 bases stayed unmatched. The CDR3 totals 15 residues. Germline V gene sequence: CDR1 LNHDA, CDR2 SQIVND (reference sequence). For the CDR3, the DNA is TGTGCCAGTTCCCGGGACAGGACGAACACCGGGGAGCTGTTTTTT. Residues: CASSRDRTNTGELFF.

This chain uses TRBV20-1 with TRBJ2-7, with TRBD2 as a possible D gene (6 bases). Trimming removed 2 bases from V and 6 bases from J, with 17 bases in between. Per germline, CDR1 DFQATT and CDR2 SNEGSKA (reference sequence). This CDR3 is 14 amino acids long. CDR3 region: CSARSAGLGVEQYF. The DNA for the CDR3 is TGCAGTGCTAGAAGTGCGGGGCTGGGGGTCGAGCAGTACTTC.

The chain combines TRBV7-2 with TRBJ2-3, with 7 bases identical to TRBD2. Germline V gene lookup returns CDR1 SGHTA and CDR2 FQGNSA. This CDR3 region has 15 residues. V dropped 4 bases and J dropped 0; count of bases not matched to a gene: 4. For the CDR3, the DNA is TGTGCCAGCAGCTGGGAGGGTATCAGCACAGATACGCAGTATTTT. It translates to CASSWEGISTDTQYF.

V gene TRBV7-2 combines with J gene TRBJ1-2; D not resolved. This CDR3 is built from 13 residues. With 7 bases removed from V and 5 bases from J, the gap between germline ends came to 14 bases. Per the germline V gene, CDR1 is SGHTA and CDR2 is FQGNSA. CDR3 loop: CASTPGRSYGYTF. The CDR3 DNA is TGTGCCAGCACGCCCGGACGAAGTTATGGCTACACCTTC.

V gene TRBV6-6 combines with J gene TRBJ2-5; possibly TRBD2 for D (6 bases). CDR1 is MNHNY, CDR2 SVGAGI, per germline (reference sequence). CDR3 length: 14 residues. V lost 0 bases and J 3 bases, leaving 8 bases between the germline ends. CDR3 sequence (DNA): TGTGCCAGCAGTTACTCTGGCGGGAAAGAGACCCAGTACTTC. This encodes CASSYSGGKETQYF.

In its sample, this clonotype was seen a few times. Written as DNA, the CDR3 is TGTGCCAGCAGCTTAGGTGGGACAGGTCGACCGGGGAACACTGAAGCTTTCTTT. Amino acid sequence: CASSLGGTGRPGNTEAFF. This rearrangement joins TRBV11-2 to TRBJ1-1, with 8 positions matching TRBD1. The germline CDR1 and CDR2 sequences are SGHAT and FQNNGV. Trimming removed 1 base from V and 1 base from J; junction bases left unmatched: 11. The CDR3 runs 18 residues.

The chain has TRBV7-2 and TRBJ1-1; no reliable D call. The CDR3 totals 13 residues. CDR1 and CDR2 from the germline V gene are SGHTA and FQGNSA. The germline V and J ends were trimmed by 5 bases and 10 bases, with 17 bases remaining between them. The CDR3 loop reads CASSPLQPGGAFF. As DNA, the CDR3 is TGTGCCAGCAGCCCTCTCCAACCGGGCGGAGCTTTCTTT.

V usage is TRBV20-1 and J usage is TRBJ2-5; no clear D. Trimming shortened V by 5 bases and J by 5 bases, and 9 bases separated the two germline ends. This CDR3 is 11 amino acids long. Germline assignment: CDR1 DFQATT and CDR2 SNEGSKA (reference sequence). The CDR3 region is CSAFLRETQYF. For the CDR3, the DNA is TGCAGTGCTTTCCTCCGGGAGACCCAGTACTTC.

The chain recombines TRBV12-3 or TRBV12-4 with TRBJ2-3; no clear D gene. The CDR3 sequence is 15 residues long. V shed 3 bases and J shed 2 bases, with 12 bases lying between them. CDR3 sequence (DNA): TGTGCCAGCAGTTTTGGCGGAAAATTCACAGATACGCAGTATTTT. Translated: CASSFGGKFTDTQYF.

The V gene is TRBV6-5, the J gene TRBJ2-2; 7 nucleotides agree with TRBD1. The CDR3 runs to 15 residues. Germline V gene data show CDR1 as MNHEY and CDR2 as SVGAGI. With 3 bases clipped from V and 6 bases from J, the junction kept 7 bases outside the gene matches. CDR3 DNA: TGTGCCAGCAGTTATGTGACAGGGCGTCCCGGGGAGCTGTTTTTT. This translates into CASSYVTGRPGELFF.